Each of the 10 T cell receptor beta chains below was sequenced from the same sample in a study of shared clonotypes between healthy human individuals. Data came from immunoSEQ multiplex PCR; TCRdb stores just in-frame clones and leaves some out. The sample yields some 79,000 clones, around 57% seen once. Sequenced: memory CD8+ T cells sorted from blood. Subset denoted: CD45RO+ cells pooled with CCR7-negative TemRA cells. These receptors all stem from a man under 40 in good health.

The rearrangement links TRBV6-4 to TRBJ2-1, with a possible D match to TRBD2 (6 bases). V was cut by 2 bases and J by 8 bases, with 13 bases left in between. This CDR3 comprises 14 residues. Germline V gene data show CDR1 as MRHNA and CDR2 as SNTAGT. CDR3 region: CASSDGGAGDEQFF. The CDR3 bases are TGTGCCAGCAGTGACGGCGGGGCAGGCGATGAGCAGTTCTTC.

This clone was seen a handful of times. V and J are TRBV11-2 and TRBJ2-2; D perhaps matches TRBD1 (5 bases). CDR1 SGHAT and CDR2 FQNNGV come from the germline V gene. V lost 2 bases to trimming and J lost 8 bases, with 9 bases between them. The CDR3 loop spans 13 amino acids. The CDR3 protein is CASSLQGTGELFF. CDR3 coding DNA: TGTGCCAGCAGCTTACAGGGAACGGGGGAGCTGTTTTTT.

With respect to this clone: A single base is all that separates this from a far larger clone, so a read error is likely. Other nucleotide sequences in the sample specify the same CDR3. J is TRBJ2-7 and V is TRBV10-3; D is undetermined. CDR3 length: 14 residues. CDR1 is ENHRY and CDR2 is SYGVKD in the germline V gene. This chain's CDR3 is CAISAVPRSYEQYF. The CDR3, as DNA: TGTGCCATCAGTGCGGTGCCCCGGAGCTACGAGCAATACTTC.

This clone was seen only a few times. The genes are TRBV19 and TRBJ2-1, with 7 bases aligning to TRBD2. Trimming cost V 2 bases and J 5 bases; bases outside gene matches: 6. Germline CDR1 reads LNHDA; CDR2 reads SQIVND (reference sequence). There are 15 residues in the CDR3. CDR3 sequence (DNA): TGTGCCAGTAGTATAAGCCTAGCGGATGACAATGAGCAGTTCTTC. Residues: CASSISLADDNEQFF.

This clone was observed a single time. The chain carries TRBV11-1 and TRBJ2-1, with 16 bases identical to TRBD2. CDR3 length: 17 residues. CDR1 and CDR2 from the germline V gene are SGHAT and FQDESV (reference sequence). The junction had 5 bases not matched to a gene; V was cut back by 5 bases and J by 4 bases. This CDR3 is CASSLGTSGRGYNEQFF. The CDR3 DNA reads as TGTGCCAGCAGCCTAGGGACTAGCGGGAGGGGATACAATGAGCAGTTCTTC.

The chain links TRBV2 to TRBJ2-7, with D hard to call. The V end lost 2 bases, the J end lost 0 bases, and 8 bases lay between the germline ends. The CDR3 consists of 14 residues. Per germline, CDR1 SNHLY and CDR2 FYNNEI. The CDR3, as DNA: TGTGCCAGCAGTGAACAGCTGAGCTCCTACGAGCAGTACTTC. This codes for CASSEQLSSYEQYF.

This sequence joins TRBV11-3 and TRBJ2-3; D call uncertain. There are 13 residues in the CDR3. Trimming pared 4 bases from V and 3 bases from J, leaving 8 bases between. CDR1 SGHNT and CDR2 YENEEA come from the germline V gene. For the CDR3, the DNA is TGTGCCAGCAGCTATAGGTCAACAGATACGCAGTATTTT. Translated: CASSYRSTDTQYF.

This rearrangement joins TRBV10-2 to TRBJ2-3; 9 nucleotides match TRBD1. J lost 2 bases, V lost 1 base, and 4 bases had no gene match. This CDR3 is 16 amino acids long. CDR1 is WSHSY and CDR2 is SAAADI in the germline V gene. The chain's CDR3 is CASSEYTGGLTDTQYF. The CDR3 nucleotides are TGCGCCAGCAGTGAGTACACAGGGGGCCTCACAGATACGCAGTATTTT.

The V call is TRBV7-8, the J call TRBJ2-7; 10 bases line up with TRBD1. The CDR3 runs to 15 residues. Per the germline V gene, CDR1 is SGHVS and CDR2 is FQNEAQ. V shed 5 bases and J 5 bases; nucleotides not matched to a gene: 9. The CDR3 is CASSPGQGGRNEQYF. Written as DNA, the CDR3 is TGTGCCAGCAGCCCTGGACAGGGGGGTAGGAACGAGCAGTACTTC.

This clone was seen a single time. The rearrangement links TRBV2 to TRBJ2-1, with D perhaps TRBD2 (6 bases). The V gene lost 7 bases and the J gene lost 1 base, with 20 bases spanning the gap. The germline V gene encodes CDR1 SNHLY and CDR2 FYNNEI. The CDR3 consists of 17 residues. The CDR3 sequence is CASTLSAAAGSYNEQFF. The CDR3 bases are TGTGCCAGCACCCTGTCCGCCGCTGCGGGGTCCTACAATGAGCAGTTCTTC.